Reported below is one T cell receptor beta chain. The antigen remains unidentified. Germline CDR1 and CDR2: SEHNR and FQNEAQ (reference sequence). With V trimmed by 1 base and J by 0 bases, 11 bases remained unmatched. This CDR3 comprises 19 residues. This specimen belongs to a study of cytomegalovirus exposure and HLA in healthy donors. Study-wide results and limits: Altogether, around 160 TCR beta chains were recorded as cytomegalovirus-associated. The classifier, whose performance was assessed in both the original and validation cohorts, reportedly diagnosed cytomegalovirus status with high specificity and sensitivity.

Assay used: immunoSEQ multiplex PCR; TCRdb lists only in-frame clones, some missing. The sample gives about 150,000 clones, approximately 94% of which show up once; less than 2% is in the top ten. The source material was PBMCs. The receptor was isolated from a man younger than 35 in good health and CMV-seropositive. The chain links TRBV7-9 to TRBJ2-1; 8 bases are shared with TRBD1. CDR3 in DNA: TGTGCCAGCAGCTTAGAGGGGGCCGGGACAGGCTACTCCTACAATGAGCAGTTCTTC. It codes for CASSLEGAGTGYSYNEQFF.